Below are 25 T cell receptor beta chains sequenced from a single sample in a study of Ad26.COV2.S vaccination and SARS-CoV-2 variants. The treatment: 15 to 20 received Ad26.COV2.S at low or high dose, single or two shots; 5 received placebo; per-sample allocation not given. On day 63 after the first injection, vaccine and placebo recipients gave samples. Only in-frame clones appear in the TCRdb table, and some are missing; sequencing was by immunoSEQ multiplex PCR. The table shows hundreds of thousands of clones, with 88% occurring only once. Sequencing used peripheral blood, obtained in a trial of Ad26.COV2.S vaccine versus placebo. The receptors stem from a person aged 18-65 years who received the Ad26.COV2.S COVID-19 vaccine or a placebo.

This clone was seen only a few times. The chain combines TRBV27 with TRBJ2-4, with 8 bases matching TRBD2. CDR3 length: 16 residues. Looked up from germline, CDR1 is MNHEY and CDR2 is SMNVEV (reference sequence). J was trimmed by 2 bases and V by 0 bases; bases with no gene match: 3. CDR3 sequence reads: CASSLSGGRPKNIQYF. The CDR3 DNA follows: TGTGCCAGCAGTTTATCGGGCGGGAGGCCCAAAAACATTCAGTACTTC.

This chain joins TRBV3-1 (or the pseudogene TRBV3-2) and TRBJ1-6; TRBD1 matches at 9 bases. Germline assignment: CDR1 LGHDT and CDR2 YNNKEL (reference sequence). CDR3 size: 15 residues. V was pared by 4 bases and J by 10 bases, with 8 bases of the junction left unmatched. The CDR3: CASSPRDRVLSPLHF. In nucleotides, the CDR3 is TGTGCCAGCAGCCCCCGGGACAGGGTCTTGTCACCCCTCCACTTT.

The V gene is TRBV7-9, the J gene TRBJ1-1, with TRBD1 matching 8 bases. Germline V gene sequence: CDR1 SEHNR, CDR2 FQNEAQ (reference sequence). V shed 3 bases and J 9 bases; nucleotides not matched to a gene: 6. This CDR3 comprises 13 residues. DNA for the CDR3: TGTGCCAGCAGCTTTTCCGGACAGGGACAAGCTTTCTTT. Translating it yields CASSFSGQGQAFF.

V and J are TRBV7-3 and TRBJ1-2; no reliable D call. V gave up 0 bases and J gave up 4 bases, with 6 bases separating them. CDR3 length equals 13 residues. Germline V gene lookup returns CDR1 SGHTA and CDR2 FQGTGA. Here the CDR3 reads CASSLTYGYGYTF. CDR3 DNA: TGTGCCAGCAGCTTAACGTACGGCTATGGCTACACCTTC.

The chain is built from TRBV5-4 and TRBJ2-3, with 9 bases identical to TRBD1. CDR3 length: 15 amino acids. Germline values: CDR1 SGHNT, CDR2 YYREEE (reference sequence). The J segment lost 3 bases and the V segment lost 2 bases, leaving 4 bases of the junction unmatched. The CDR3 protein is CASSFPGQGTDTQYF. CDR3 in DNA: TGTGCCAGCAGCTTCCCGGGACAGGGAACAGATACGCAGTATTTT.

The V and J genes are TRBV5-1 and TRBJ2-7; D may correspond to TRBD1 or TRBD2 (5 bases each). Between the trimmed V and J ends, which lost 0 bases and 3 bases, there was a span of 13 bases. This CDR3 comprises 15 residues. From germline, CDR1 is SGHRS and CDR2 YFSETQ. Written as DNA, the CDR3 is TGCGCCAGCAGCTTGGAAGGGACCAAGATCTACGAGCAGTACTTC. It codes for CASSLEGTKIYEQYF.

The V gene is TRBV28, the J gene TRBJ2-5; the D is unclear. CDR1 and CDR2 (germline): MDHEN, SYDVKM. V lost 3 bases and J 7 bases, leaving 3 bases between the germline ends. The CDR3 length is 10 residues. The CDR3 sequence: CASSLGTQYF. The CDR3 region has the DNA TGTGCCAGCAGTTTGGGGACCCAGTACTTC. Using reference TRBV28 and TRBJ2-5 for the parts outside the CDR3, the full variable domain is DVKVTQSSRYLVKRTGEKVFLECVQDMDHENMFWYRQDPGLGLRLIYFSYDVKMKEKGDIPEGYSVSREKKERFSLILESASTNQTSMYLCASSLGTQYFGPGTRLLVL.

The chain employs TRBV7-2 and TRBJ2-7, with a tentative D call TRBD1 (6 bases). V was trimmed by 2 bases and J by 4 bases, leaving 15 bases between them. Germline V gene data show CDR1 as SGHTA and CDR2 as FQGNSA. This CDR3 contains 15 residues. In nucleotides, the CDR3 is TGTGCCAGCAGCTTAATGAGACAGGCCCGATACGAGCAGTACTTC. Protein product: CASSLMRQARYEQYF.

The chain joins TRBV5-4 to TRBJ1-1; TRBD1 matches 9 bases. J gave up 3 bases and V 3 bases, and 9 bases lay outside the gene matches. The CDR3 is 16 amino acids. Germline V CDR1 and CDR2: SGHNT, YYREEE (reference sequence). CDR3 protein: CASSSGTGPWDTEAFF. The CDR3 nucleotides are TGTGCCAGCAGCTCCGGGACAGGGCCCTGGGACACTGAAGCTTTCTTT. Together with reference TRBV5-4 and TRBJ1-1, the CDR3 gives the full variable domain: ETGVTQSPTHLIKTRGQQVTLRCSSQSGHNTVSWYQQALGQGPQFIFQYYREEENGRGNFPPRFSGLQFPNYSSELNVNALELDDSALYLCASSSGTGPWDTEAFFGQGTRLTVV.

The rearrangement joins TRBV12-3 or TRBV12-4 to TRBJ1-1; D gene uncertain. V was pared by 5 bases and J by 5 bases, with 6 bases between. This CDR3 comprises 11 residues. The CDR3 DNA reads TGTGCCAGCAGTATTTTGACTGAAGCTTTCTTT. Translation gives CASSILTEAFF.

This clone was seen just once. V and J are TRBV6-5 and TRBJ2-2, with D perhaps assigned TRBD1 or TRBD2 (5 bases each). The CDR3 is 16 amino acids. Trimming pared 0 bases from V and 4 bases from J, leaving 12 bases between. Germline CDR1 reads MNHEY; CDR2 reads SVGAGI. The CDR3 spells CASSYSKTGGTGELFF. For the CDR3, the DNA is TGTGCCAGCAGTTACTCGAAAACTGGGGGCACCGGGGAGCTGTTTTTT.

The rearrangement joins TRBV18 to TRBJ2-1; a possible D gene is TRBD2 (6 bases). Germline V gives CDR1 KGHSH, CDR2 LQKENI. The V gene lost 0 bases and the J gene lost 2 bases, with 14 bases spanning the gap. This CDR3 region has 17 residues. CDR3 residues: CASSPPNRRATYNEQFF. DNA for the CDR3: TGTGCCAGCTCACCACCGAACAGGAGGGCGACCTACAATGAGCAGTTCTTC.

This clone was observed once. The CDR3 DNA reads as TGTGCCAGCAGCTTGGTATGGGACAGCTCCTACAATGAGCAGTTCTTC. Translation gives CASSLVWDSSYNEQFF. V usage is TRBV5-4 and J usage is TRBJ2-1; 7 bases fit TRBD1. The germline gives CDR1 SGHNT, CDR2 YYREEE (reference sequence). The CDR3 extends over 16 amino acids. Trimming removed 0 bases from V and 0 bases from J; junction bases left unmatched: 3.

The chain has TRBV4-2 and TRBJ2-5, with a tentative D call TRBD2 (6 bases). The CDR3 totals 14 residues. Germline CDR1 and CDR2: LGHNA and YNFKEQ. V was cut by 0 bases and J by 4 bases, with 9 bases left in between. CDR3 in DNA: TGTGCCAGCAGCCAAGATCTCGGGGGAGAGACCCAGTACTTC. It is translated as CASSQDLGGETQYF.

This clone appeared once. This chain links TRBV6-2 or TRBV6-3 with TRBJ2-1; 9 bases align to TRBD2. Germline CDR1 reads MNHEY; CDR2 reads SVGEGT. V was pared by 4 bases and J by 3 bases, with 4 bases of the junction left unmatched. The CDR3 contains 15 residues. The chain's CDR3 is CASSLAGALYNEQFF. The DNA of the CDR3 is TGTGCCAGCAGTTTAGCGGGAGCCCTCTACAATGAGCAGTTCTTC.

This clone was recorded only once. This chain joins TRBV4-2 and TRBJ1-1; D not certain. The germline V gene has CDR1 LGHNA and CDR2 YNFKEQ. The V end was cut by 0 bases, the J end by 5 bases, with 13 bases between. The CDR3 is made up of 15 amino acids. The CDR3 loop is CASSQDLGVGTEAFF. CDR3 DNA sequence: TGTGCCAGCAGCCAAGATCTAGGAGTTGGGACTGAAGCTTTCTTT.

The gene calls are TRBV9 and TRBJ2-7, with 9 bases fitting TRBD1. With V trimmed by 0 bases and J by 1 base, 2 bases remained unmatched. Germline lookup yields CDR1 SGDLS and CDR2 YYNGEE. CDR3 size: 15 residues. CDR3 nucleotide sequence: TGTGCCAGCAGCGTAGGGACAGGGGCGTCCTACGAGCAGTACTTC. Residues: CASSVGTGASYEQYF. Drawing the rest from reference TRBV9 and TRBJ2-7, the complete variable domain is DSGVTQTPKHLITATGQRVTLRCSPRSGDLSVYWYQQSLDQGLQFLIQYYNGEERAKGNILERFSAQQFPDLHSELNLSSLELGDSALYFCASSVGTGASYEQYFGPGTRLTVT.

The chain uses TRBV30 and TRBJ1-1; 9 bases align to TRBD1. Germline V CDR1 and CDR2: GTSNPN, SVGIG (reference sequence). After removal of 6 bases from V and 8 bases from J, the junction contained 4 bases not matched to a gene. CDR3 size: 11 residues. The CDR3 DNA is TGTGCCTGCAAAGGGACAGGGGAAGCTTTCTTT. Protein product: CACKGTGEAFF. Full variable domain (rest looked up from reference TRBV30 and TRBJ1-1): SQTIHQWPATLVQPVGSPLSLECTVEGTSNPNLYWYRQAAGRGLQLLFYSVGIGQISSEVPQNLSASRPQDRQFILSSKKLLLSDSGFYLCACKGTGEAFFGQGTRLTVV.

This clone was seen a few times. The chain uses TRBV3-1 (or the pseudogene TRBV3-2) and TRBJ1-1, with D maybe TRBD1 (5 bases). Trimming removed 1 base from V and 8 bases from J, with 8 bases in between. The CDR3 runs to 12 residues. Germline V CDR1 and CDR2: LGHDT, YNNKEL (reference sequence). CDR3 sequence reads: CASSQVRDEAFF. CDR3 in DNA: TGTGCCAGCAGCCAAGTTCGGGACGAAGCTTTCTTT.

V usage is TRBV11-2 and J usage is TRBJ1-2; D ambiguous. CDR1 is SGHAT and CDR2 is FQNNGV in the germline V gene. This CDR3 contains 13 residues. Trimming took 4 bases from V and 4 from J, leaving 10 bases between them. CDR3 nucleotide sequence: TGTGCCAGCAGCTCCTTGACCCTCTATGGCTACACCTTC. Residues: CASSSLTLYGYTF.

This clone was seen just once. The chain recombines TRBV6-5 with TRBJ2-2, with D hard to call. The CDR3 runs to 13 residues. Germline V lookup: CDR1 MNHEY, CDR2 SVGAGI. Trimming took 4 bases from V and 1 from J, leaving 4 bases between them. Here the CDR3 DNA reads TGTGCCAGCAGTTTTGTGAACACCGGGGAGCTGTTTTTT. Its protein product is CASSFVNTGELFF.

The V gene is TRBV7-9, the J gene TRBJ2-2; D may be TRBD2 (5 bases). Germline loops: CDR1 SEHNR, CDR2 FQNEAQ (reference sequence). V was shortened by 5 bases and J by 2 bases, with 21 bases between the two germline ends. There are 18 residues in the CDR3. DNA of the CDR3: TGTGCCAGCAGCCTATCCATTGTGAGCGGCCTAAACACCGGGGAGCTGTTTTTT. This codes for CASSLSIVSGLNTGELFF.

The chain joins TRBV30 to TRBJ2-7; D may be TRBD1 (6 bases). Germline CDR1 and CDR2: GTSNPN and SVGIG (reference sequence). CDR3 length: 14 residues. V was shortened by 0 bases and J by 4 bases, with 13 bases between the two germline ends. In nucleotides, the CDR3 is TGTGCCTGGAGTGTAGGGCGAGGGGGATACGAGCAGTACTTC. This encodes CAWSVGRGGYEQYF.

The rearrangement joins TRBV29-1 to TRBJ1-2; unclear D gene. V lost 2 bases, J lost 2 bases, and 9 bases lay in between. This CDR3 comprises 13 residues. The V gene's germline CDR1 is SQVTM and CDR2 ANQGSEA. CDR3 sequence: CSVEYVGNYGYTF. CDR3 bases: TGCAGCGTTGAATATGTGGGGAACTATGGCTACACCTTC. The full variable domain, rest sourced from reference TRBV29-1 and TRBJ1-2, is SAVISQKPSRDICQRGTSLTIQCQVDSQVTMMFWYRQQPGQSLTLIATANQGSEATYESGFVIDKFPISRPNLTFSTLTVSNMSPEDSSIYLCSVEYVGNYGYTFGSGTRLTVV.

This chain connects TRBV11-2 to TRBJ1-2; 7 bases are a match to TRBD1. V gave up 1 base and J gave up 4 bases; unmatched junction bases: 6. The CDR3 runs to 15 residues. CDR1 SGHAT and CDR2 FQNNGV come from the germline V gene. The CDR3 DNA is TGTGCCAGCAGCTTAGTATCCCAGGGGGGCTATGGCTACACCTTC. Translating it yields CASSLVSQGGYGYTF.